This entry describes one T cell receptor (beta chain). Its cognate antigen is unknown. One end of the junction varies from germline; a read error may be responsible. Sequencing used immunoSEQ multiplex PCR; TCRdb keeps in-frame clones, though not all of them. The repertoire holds around 2,000,000 clones, with just under 95% as singletons. The data were taken from a study of shared clonotypes between healthy human individuals. Study outcomes and limitations: Shared clonotypes: about 4.6% naive CD4, approximately 3.4% naive CD8, 2.3% memory CD4, approximately 0.41% memory CD8. Generally, naive subsets came out with larger estimated richness than memory subsets. An expected dependence of interdonor clonotype sharing on sequencing depth was noted.

In the naive CD8 group, cells lacked CD45RO and were positively selected for CCR7, so terminally differentiated effector memory CD45RA+ cells were left out. The CDR3 sequence is 14 residues long. Germline V gene data show CDR1 as SGHRS and CDR2 as YFSETQ. The chain joins TRBV5-1 to TRBJ2-1, with unresolved D. Sample: naive CD8+ T cells sorted from blood. The TCR was taken from a man aged 18-30 years in good health. CDR3 loop: CASRLAVSYNEQFF. CDR3 bases: TGCGCCAGCAGGTTGGCAGTCTCCTACAATGAGCAGTTCTTC.